This paragraph covers one T cell receptor (beta chain) sequence. Antigen: not known. RNA was extracted with the RNeasy kit, and a quantity of roughly 0.5 to 1 ug was reverse transcribed using random hexamers. Across 54 Vbeta and 13 Jbeta, TCR beta CDR3 was amplified with immunoSEQ multiplex PCR. TCRdb passed the immunoSEQ multiplex PCR reads through MiXCR, listing each CDR3 protein once. The table shows approximately 200,000 distinct CDR3 sequences, with 95% occurring only once. This sample is part of a study of CD8 T cells in Susac syndrome. Trimming took 1 base from V and 5 from J, leaving 14 bases between them. The CDR3 totals 15 residues. The V gene's germline CDR1 is SGHAT and CDR2 FQNNGV. CD8+ and CD4+ T cells taken from blood had their TCR beta sequenced. The multiple sclerosis controls comprised treatment-naive patients whose relapsing-remitting disease was stable or active. General study points: The relatively small number of individuals in the TCR sequencing and HLA analysis was acknowledged by the study.

This chain uses TRBV11-2 with TRBJ2-5; D is undetermined. The clonotype comes from a human donor with multiple sclerosis. Sequenced material: CD4+ T cells from PBMCs. The CDR3 coding sequence is TGTGCCAGCAGCTTAGGAGGTGTCCGGTCCGAGACCCAGTACTTC. Amino acid sequence: CASSLGGVRSETQYF.